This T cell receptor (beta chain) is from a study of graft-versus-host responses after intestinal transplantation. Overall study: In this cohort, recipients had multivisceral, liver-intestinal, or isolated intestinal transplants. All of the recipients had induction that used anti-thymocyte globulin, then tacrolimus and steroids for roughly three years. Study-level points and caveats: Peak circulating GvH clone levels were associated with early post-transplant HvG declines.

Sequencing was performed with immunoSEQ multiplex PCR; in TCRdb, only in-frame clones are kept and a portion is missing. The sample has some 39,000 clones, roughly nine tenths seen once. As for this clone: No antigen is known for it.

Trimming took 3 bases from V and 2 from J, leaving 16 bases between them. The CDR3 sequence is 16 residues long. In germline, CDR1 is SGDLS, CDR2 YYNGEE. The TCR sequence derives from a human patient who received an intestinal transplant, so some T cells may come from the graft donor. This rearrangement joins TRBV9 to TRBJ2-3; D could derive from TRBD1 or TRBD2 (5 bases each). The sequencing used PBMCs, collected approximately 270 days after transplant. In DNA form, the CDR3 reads TGTGCCAGCAGCGGCTCCCTTTGGGGGTTCACAGATACGCAGTATTTT. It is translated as CASSGSLWGFTDTQYF.